This T cell receptor (beta chain) appears in the sequencing data of a study of shared clonotypes between healthy human individuals. Study findings and constraints: What limited the represented genetic and exposure-history diversity was the small number of donors. It was only blood that was sampled, and tissue repertoires likely differ.

Notes on this clone: Its antigen is unidentified.

The CDR3 is 17 amino acids. Germline V CDR1 and CDR2: MRHNA, SNTAGT. V was pared by 6 bases and J by 4 bases, with 13 bases of the junction left unmatched. The deep-level immunoSEQ assay was used. Replicate PCRs were loaded with around 0.3 ug DNA from unsorted PBMC, about 32,000 T cell genomes. Produced via immunoSEQ multiplex PCR; TCRdb's table is partial and in-frame only. The sample records around 440,000 clones, roughly three quarters being singletons. Source material: PBMCs. The receptor was isolated from a woman in her thirties or forties in good health. Some clones in this sample may be carry-over from other donors' samples. This sequence joins TRBV6-4 and TRBJ2-3; 10 bases agree with TRBD2. The CDR3: CASSPRGAGGGSDTQYF. CDR3 DNA sequence: TGTGCCAGCAGCCCCCGAGGAGCGGGAGGGGGATCAGATACGCAGTATTTT.